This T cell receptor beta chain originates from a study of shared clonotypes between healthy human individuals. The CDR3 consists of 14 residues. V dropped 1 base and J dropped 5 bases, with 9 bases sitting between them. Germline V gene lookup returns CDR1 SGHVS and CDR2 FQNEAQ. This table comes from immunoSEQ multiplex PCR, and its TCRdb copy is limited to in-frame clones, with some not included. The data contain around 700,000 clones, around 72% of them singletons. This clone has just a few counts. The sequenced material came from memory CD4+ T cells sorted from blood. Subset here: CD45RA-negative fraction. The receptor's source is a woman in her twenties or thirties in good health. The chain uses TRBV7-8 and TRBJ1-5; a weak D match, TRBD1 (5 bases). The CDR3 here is CASSLGGIDQPQHF. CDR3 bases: TGTGCCAGCAGCTTAGGGGGGATAGATCAGCCCCAGCATTTT.